Listed here are 5 T cell receptor beta chains from one sample, sequenced in a study of blood T cell repertoires in COVID-19. The data were produced by immunoSEQ multiplex PCR, yet TCRdb's version contains in-frame clones alone and is incomplete. The data show 130,000 or so clones, 80% to 90% seen once. The material sequenced was PBMCs or T cells enriched from blood (not recorded which). The receptors were gathered from a woman in her forties or fifties with acute COVID-19.

The chain is built from TRBV11-1 and TRBJ2-3, with D possibly TRBD2 on 6 matching bases. Germline CDR1 and CDR2: SGHAT and FQDESV (reference sequence). The ends were cut back, 3 bases at V and 2 bases at J, with 12 bases in the middle. The CDR3 covers 15 residues. The CDR3 DNA follows: TGTGCCAGCAGCTTTGGGCGGGATCACACAGATACGCAGTATTTT. Encoded protein: CASSFGRDHTDTQYF.

The V call is TRBV14, the J call TRBJ2-2; no firm D call. In germline, CDR1 is SGHDN, CDR2 FVKESK. Trimming took 1 base from V and 5 from J, leaving 8 bases between them. The length of the CDR3 is 14 residues. The CDR3 is CASSQVTRTGELFF. The DNA of the CDR3 is TGTGCCAGCAGCCAAGTCACCAGAACCGGGGAGCTGTTTTTT.

The V and J genes are TRBV25-1 and TRBJ2-5, with D tentatively TRBD2 (5 bases). The CDR3 is 15 amino acids. Germline V gene sequence: CDR1 MGHDK, CDR2 SYGVNS. Trimming removed 8 bases at V and 3 bases at J, with 19 bases between. The CDR3 spells CASRGGNWVEETQYF. The CDR3 DNA is TGTGCCAGCCGCGGAGGAAACTGGGTAGAAGAGACCCAGTACTTC.

The chain is built from TRBV29-1 and TRBJ2-3; D possibly corresponds to TRBD1 (6 bases). The CDR3 runs to 15 residues. The V gene lost 7 bases and the J gene lost 1 base, with 18 bases spanning the gap. Germline V gene lookup returns CDR1 SQVTM and CDR2 ANQGSEA. The CDR3 sequence: CSDVQGMGGTDTQYF. The CDR3 bases are TGCAGCGACGTGCAGGGGATGGGAGGCACAGATACGCAGTATTTT.

The V and J genes are TRBV11-2 and TRBJ2-2; 14 bases are a match to TRBD2. Germline V gives CDR1 SGHAT, CDR2 FQNNGV. V lost 10 bases, J lost 3 bases, and 10 bases stayed unmatched. The CDR3 totals 17 residues. The CDR3 coding sequence is TGTGCCACTCGGGAGACTAGCGGGAGGGCCTACACCGGGGAGCTGTTTTTT. This gives the protein CATRETSGRAYTGELFF.